This TCR beta chain was profiled in a study of OX40 agonist ivuxolimab in advanced cancers. Overall study context: Patients in the trial were receiving intravenous ivuxolimab every 2 weeks, at doses of 0.01 to 10 mg/kg. Patients in dose escalation had liver, melanoma, kidney or head and neck cancers. Study-wide results and caveats: At doses 0.1 to 3.0 mg/kg, CD4+ and CD8+ clones expanded. Averaging showed that CD8+ T cells had more expanded clones than CD4+ did.

For this clone: The antigen remains unidentified.

V lost 0 bases and J 2 bases, leaving 11 bases between the germline ends. Per germline, CDR1 SGHNT and CDR2 YYREEE (reference sequence). The CDR3 is 15 amino acids. Sequencing was performed with immunoSEQ multiplex PCR; in TCRdb, only in-frame clones are kept and a portion is missing. The repertoire holds roughly 63,000 clones, around nine tenths seen once, with approximately 2.1% in the top ten. The clonotype comes from an adult with an advanced solid tumor such as melanoma, head and neck, liver or kidney cancer. V is TRBV5-4 and J is TRBJ1-2; D is ambiguous. Specimen: CD4+ or CD8+ T cells sorted from blood, collected in a trial of the OX40 agonist ivuxolimab. The DNA of the CDR3 is TGTGCCAGCAGCTTGGCCAACGGGCAGAACTATGGCTACACCTTC. It translates to CASSLANGQNYGYTF.